Listed here are 18 T cell receptor beta chains from one sample, sequenced in a study of blood T cell repertoires in COVID-19. Assay used: immunoSEQ multiplex PCR; TCRdb lists only in-frame clones, some missing. The table lists fewer than 250,000 clones, more than 80% of them singletons. The sample taken for sequencing was PBMCs or T cells enriched from blood (not recorded which). The receptor set was obtained from a man aged 50-60 years who had been exposed to COVID-19.

The table lists this clone with a count of one. The chain recombines TRBV9 with TRBJ1-5; 10 positions match TRBD1. This CDR3 has 15 residues. V trimming: 2 bases; J trimming: 7 bases; junction bases outside the gene matches: 6. CDR1 SGDLS and CDR2 YYNGEE come from the germline V gene. The CDR3: CASSVRPGQGQPQHF. The CDR3 DNA reads TGTGCCAGCAGCGTCCGTCCGGGACAGGGGCAGCCCCAGCATTTT.

The rearrangement joins TRBV2 to TRBJ2-7; 11 bases map to TRBD1. V lost 6 bases and J lost 3; bases outside the gene matches: 10. The CDR3 runs to 16 residues. Germline V gives CDR1 SNHLY, CDR2 FYNNEI. The CDR3 DNA is TGTGCCAGCAGGGGATGGTTGGGACAGGGGGGCTACGAGCAGTACTTC. Protein sequence: CASRGWLGQGGYEQYF.

The chain recombines TRBV5-1 with TRBJ2-3, with D perhaps matching TRBD2 (5 bases). Trimming pared 5 bases from V and 0 bases from J, leaving 22 bases between. The CDR3 spans 18 residues. The germline V gene encodes CDR1 SGHRS and CDR2 YFSETQ. The CDR3 DNA follows: TGCGCCAGCAGAAGGGAGAGGATATCGTCCTCAAGCACAGATACGCAGTATTTT. It codes for CASRRERISSSSTDTQYF.

The CDR3 DNA is TGTGCCAGCAGTTACTATCGGGGGTCATTCGCTTTCTTT. This translates into CASSYYRGSFAFF. J is TRBJ1-1 and V is TRBV6-5; TRBD1 might be the D (5 bases). CDR1 and CDR2 (germline): MNHEY, SVGAGI. V lost 1 base and J lost 11, with 14 bases in between. CDR3 size: 13 residues.

The V gene is TRBV28, the J gene TRBJ1-2; 9 bases are a match to TRBD1. This CDR3 is 15 amino acids long. V shed 5 bases, J shed 2 bases, and the junction held 6 bases outside the gene matches. Per the germline V gene, CDR1 is MDHEN and CDR2 is SYDVKM. DNA of the CDR3: TGTGCCAGCAGTGATTTTGGGACAGGGAACTATGGCTACACCTTC. Translation gives CASSDFGTGNYGYTF.

This sequence joins TRBV2 and TRBJ2-5, with 11 bases identical to TRBD2. V lost 6 bases to trimming and J lost 4 bases; unmatched junction nucleotides: 13. The V gene's germline CDR1 is SNHLY and CDR2 FYNNEI. This CDR3 comprises 17 residues. CDR3 DNA sequence: TGTGCCAGCAGGCCACTAGCGGGAGCCTACATTATAGAGACCCAGTACTTC. This codes for CASRPLAGAYIIETQYF.

The chain uses TRBV5-4 and TRBJ1-1; tentatively, D is TRBD1 (6 bases). The CDR3 has 16 residues. Trimming shortened V by 0 bases and J by 0 bases, and 12 bases separated the two germline ends. Germline lookup yields CDR1 SGHNT and CDR2 YYREEE (reference sequence). The CDR3 is CASSLGGGRMNTEAFF. DNA of the CDR3: TGTGCCAGCAGCTTGGGGGGGGGCAGAATGAACACTGAAGCTTTCTTT.

The sample holds one count of this clone. The chain links TRBV4-1 to TRBJ2-6; D may be TRBD1 (6 bases). V lost 2 bases and J 0 bases, leaving 8 bases between the germline ends. This CDR3 has 16 amino acids. Germline values: CDR1 MGHRA, CDR2 YSYEKL. CDR3 in amino acids: CASSQRTVSGANVLTF. CDR3 sequence (DNA): TGCGCCAGCAGCCAACGGACAGTCTCTGGGGCCAACGTCCTGACTTTC.

This clone occurred once. The CDR3 nucleotides read TGTGCCAGCAGTTTGTTATTAGGGACAGGGGGGAATGAAAAACTGTTTTTT. This codes for CASSLLLGTGGNEKLFF. The genes are TRBV28 and TRBJ1-4, with 11 bases fitting TRBD1. The CDR3 is made up of 17 amino acids. The germline gives CDR1 MDHEN, CDR2 SYDVKM. The J segment lost 5 bases and the V segment lost 3 bases, leaving 8 bases of the junction unmatched.

This sequence joins TRBV5-1 and TRBJ1-1; possible D gene TRBD1, 5 bases. The CDR3 has 14 residues. The V gene's germline CDR1 is SGHRS and CDR2 YFSETQ. V lost 4 bases to trimming and J lost 3 bases, with 13 bases between them. In DNA, the CDR3 is TGCGCCAGCAGCGTACAGGTTTTCGACACTGAAGCTTTCTTT. This encodes CASSVQVFDTEAFF.

As DNA, the CDR3 is TGTGCCAGCAGAGCGATAGGCGGGTATGGCTACACCTTC. Protein: CASRAIGGYGYTF. The rearrangement uses TRBV11-2 and TRBJ1-2; the D is unclear. V lost 6 bases to trimming and J lost 5 bases, with 13 bases between them. Per the germline V gene, CDR1 is SGHAT and CDR2 is FQNNGV. The CDR3 sequence is 13 residues long.

CDR3 sequence reads: CASSPLPTDYEQYV. The CDR3, as DNA: TGTGCCAGCTCACCGTTACCTACCGACTACGAGCAGTACGTC. The chain carries TRBV18 and TRBJ2-7; D is unclear. CDR3 length: 14 amino acids. V lost 3 bases to trimming and J lost 3 bases, with 12 bases between them. Germline-derived CDR1 and CDR2 are KGHSH and LQKENI.

CDR3 bases: TGTGCCAGTAGTATAGGGCAGGGTTCCGGGGAGCTGTTTTTT. It is translated as CASSIGQGSGELFF. The chain has TRBV19 and TRBJ2-2; D may be TRBD1 (5 bases). Looked up from germline, CDR1 is LNHDA and CDR2 is SQIVND (reference sequence). This CDR3 contains 14 residues. V was cut by 1 base and J by 6 bases, with 9 bases left in between.

The chain carries TRBV7-9 and TRBJ1-1; TRBD1 agrees at 8 bases. The junction had 8 bases not matched to a gene; V was cut back by 1 base and J by 7 bases. Looked up from germline, CDR1 is SEHNR and CDR2 is FQNEAQ (reference sequence). There are 15 residues in the CDR3. The CDR3 protein is CASSLVTGGSIEAFF. Written as DNA, the CDR3 is TGTGCCAGCAGCTTAGTAACAGGGGGAAGCATTGAAGCTTTCTTT.

The rearrangement links TRBV10-3 to TRBJ1-4; tentatively, D is TRBD1 (6 bases). Trimming stripped 0 bases from V and 8 bases from J, with 16 bases between. The CDR3 length is 16 residues. Germline V gene data show CDR1 as ENHRY and CDR2 as SYGVKD. CDR3 residues: CAISESKGRGWEKLFF. The CDR3 nucleotides are TGTGCCATCAGTGAGTCGAAGGGCAGGGGCTGGGAAAAACTGTTTTTT.

A single count supports this clone. The chain recombines TRBV24-1 with TRBJ2-7, with D maybe TRBD1 (5 bases). The CDR3 contains 16 residues. Between the trimmed V and J ends, which lost 5 bases and 5 bases, there was a span of 21 bases. Germline CDR1 reads KGHDR; CDR2 reads SFDVKD. The CDR3 nucleotides read TGTGCCACCAGTGGAGGTTGGGGCAGGGCAACCGACGAGCAGTACTTC. This codes for CATSGGWGRATDEQYF.

V is TRBV18 and J is TRBJ1-2; D possibly corresponds to TRBD1 (5 bases). V was cut by 4 bases and J by 1 base, with 19 bases left in between. Germline V gene lookup returns CDR1 KGHSH and CDR2 LQKENI. The CDR3 spans 17 residues. For the CDR3, the DNA is TGTGCCAGCTCACTATCCGGATGGGGCGCCGATAACTATGGCTACACCTTC. It is translated as CASSLSGWGADNYGYTF.

The chain uses TRBV5-1 and TRBJ2-5; D remains ambiguous. The CDR3 is 12 residues long. V lost 2 bases and J 5 bases, leaving 7 bases between the germline ends. Germline assignment: CDR1 SGHRS and CDR2 YFSETQ. DNA of the CDR3: TGCGCCAGCAGCTTCTCTCGGGAGACCCAGTACTTC. Its translation is CASSFSRETQYF.